The clone carrying this T cell receptor beta chain was detected once. A much bigger clone sits one base away, suggesting this may be a read error. Germline DNA was also extracted, with blood RNA taken from unsorted whole blood. This sample stems from a study of tumor-infiltrating lymphocytes in primary liver carcinoma. From around 520 ng of total RNA, TCR beta-specific cDNA was reverse-transcribed using a constant-region primer. Nested multiplex PCR, run for three rounds with slightly modified ARM-PCR, yielded TCR beta libraries. TCRdb reanalysed the multiplex PCR reads using MiXCR and keeps one entry per CDR3 protein. There are fewer than 250,000 distinct CDR3 sequences in the sample; 65% occur only once, and about 7.1% lies in the top ten. The sequencing input was peripheral blood. The clonotype originates from a woman in her sixties with primary liver carcinoma and hepatitis B virus infection.

The CDR3 DNA is TGTGCCAGCGCCCACAACACTGAAGCTTTCTTT. Residues: CASAHNTEAFF. The rearrangement uses TRBV12-3 or TRBV12-4 and TRBJ1-1; D remains unclear. The ends were cut back, 8 bases at V and 2 bases at J, with 6 bases in the middle. The CDR3 runs 11 residues.